The 19 T cell receptor beta chains below all came from one sample that was sequenced in a study of identical twins (dated by TCRdb to the mid-2010s). Library preparation used 5' RACE. Sequencing relied on an Illumina HiSeq 2000. TCRdb redid the processing of the public reads, applying fastp at Q25 and MiXCR, and retained in-frame beta chains. Here each entry gathers all rows of one CDR3 protein and keeps the most common genes and DNA. The sample table records roughly 1,500,000 distinct CDR3 sequences; around 29% of these occur just once. The ten largest clones represent approximately 0.29% of the sample. Specimen: cord blood. These receptors were collected from a newborn girl in good health.

The chain couples TRBV24-1 to TRBJ2-3, with 11 bases fitting TRBD2. Germline CDR1 is KGHDR and CDR2 is SFDVKD. This CDR3 comprises 18 residues. The V gene end was trimmed by 1 base and the J gene end by 6 bases; junction bases not matched to a gene: 11. DNA of the CDR3: TGTGCCACCAGTGATTTCTCGGTGATAGCGGGAGGGCCGGATACGCAGTATTTT. Its translation: CATSDFSVIAGGPDTQYF.

V usage is TRBV25-1 and J usage is TRBJ2-7; 10 positions match TRBD2. J gave up 4 bases and V 1 base, and 4 bases lay outside the gene matches. From germline, CDR1 is MGHDK and CDR2 SYGVNS. This CDR3 region has 15 residues. The CDR3 sequence: CASSEWPSGRYEQYF. The CDR3 DNA reads as TGTGCCAGCAGTGAATGGCCTAGCGGGAGATACGAGCAGTACTTC.

This chain uses TRBV6-2 or TRBV6-3 with TRBJ2-2; TRBD2 matches 9 bases. The germline gives CDR1 MNHEY, CDR2 SVGEGT. The CDR3 is 17 amino acids. V lost 0 bases and J lost 9; bases outside the gene matches: 11. The CDR3 DNA sequence: TGTGCCAGCAGTTACTCGAAGGCGGGGGGGCTTATCCGGGAGCTGTTTTTT. This translates into CASSYSKAGGLIRELFF.

CDR3 sequence (DNA): TGCGCCAGCAGCCAAGACGCGACAGACCCAACTGAAGCTTTCTTT. As protein: CASSQDATDPTEAFF. The V gene is TRBV4-1, the J gene TRBJ1-1; D perhaps matches TRBD1 (5 bases). There are 15 residues in the CDR3. Trimming took off 0 bases at V and 5 bases at J, with 13 bases between the two ends. CDR1 and CDR2 from the germline V gene are MGHRA and YSYEKL.

This chain connects TRBV27 to TRBJ2-1; 10 nucleotides match TRBD1. Germline CDR1 reads MNHEY; CDR2 reads SMNVEV (reference sequence). The CDR3 contains 16 residues. V dropped 2 bases and J dropped 4; count of bases not matched to a gene: 5. Here the CDR3 reads CASSLGTGVVYNEQFF. CDR3 coding DNA: TGTGCCAGCAGTTTAGGGACAGGGGTCGTATACAATGAGCAGTTCTTC.

V is TRBV28 and J is TRBJ2-3; a possible D gene is TRBD2 (5 bases). This CDR3 comprises 16 residues. Germline loops: CDR1 MDHEN, CDR2 SYDVKM. Trimming took off 5 bases at V and 3 bases at J, with 18 bases between the two ends. The CDR3 region is CASSPPAGKRTDTQYF. The CDR3 DNA sequence: TGTGCCAGCAGTCCCCCCGCAGGCAAGCGGACAGATACGCAGTATTTT.

This clonotype came up once. The CDR3 here is CASSGSGVNQPQHF. The CDR3 DNA reads as TGTGCCAGCAGTGGTTCGGGGGTCAATCAGCCCCAGCATTTT. The gene calls are TRBV6-1 and TRBJ1-5; TRBD1 is a possible D gene (5 bases). In germline, CDR1 is MNHNS, CDR2 SASEGT. This CDR3 has 14 amino acids. V lost 4 bases, J lost 3 bases, and 10 bases lay in between.

This clonotype showed up just a few times. The chain combines TRBV4-1 with TRBJ2-7; D is perhaps TRBD2 (5 bases). From germline, CDR1 is MGHRA and CDR2 YSYEKL. This CDR3 is built from 16 residues. V lost 1 base and J 2 bases, leaving 15 bases between the germline ends. This CDR3 is CASSQGASGTTYEQYF. The CDR3 coding sequence is TGCGCCAGCAGCCAAGGGGCAAGCGGCACCACCTACGAGCAGTACTTC.

This clonotype occurred many times. The chain uses TRBV5-5 and TRBJ2-3, with 10 bases identical to TRBD2. The CDR3 is 15 amino acids. Germline-derived CDR1 and CDR2 are SGHKS and YYEKEE (reference sequence). V lost 2 bases to trimming and J lost 1 base; unmatched junction nucleotides: 1. CDR3 nucleotides: TGTGCCAGCAGCTTCAGCGGGGGGGGCACAGATACGCAGTATTTT. It encodes CASSFSGGGTDTQYF.

On this clonotype: Germline is not matched at one junction end, which may reflect a read error. This chain connects TRBV10-3 to TRBJ2-3; 8 nucleotides agree with TRBD2. Germline-derived CDR1 and CDR2 are ENHRY and SYGVKD. The CDR3 runs to 14 residues. CDR3: CAISDGGATDMQYF. CDR3 DNA sequence: TGTGCCATCAGTGACGGGGGGGCCACAGATATGCAGTATTTT.

The CDR3 protein is CASTSGRGIDPSTDTQYF. DNA for the CDR3: TGTGCCAGCACCTCCGGCAGGGGGATCGATCCTAGCACAGATACGCAGTATTTT. This rearrangement joins TRBV7-6 to TRBJ2-3; TRBD1 agrees at 7 bases. The V segment lost 7 bases and the J segment 0 bases; nucleotides outside the gene matches: 16. The CDR3 spans 18 residues. Germline CDR1 reads SGHVS; CDR2 reads FNYEAQ.

The J gene is TRBJ2-4, the V gene TRBV12-3 or TRBV12-4, with a tentative D call TRBD2 (5 bases). Trimming pared 9 bases from V and 13 bases from J, leaving 13 bases between. The length of the CDR3 is 10 residues. In DNA form, the CDR3 reads TGTGCCAGTAATGGAGGTGAGCAGTACTTC. It translates to CASNGGEQYF.

This clonotype turned up a few times. This chain connects TRBV4-2 to TRBJ2-3; the match to TRBD2 covers 15 bases. V was clipped by 2 bases and J by 5 bases; unmatched bases: 5. The V gene's germline CDR1 is LGHNA and CDR2 YNFKEQ. The CDR3 has 17 amino acids. DNA for the CDR3: TGTGCCAGCAGCCAAAGGGGACTAGCGGGAGGCATAGATACGCAGTATTTT. It specifies CASSQRGLAGGIDTQYF.

Note on this clonotype: At one end, the junction sequence differs from germline, possibly due to a read error. This chain joins TRBV3-1 and TRBJ2-3, with 10 bases that match TRBD2. This CDR3 has 16 residues. Germline CDR1 LGHDT, CDR2 YNNKEL (reference sequence). CDR3 sequence reads: CASSQARTSGTDTQDF. CDR3 DNA: TGTGCCAGCAGCCAAGCTAGGACTAGCGGTACAGATACGCAGGATTTT.

In this sample, this clonotype turned up a few times. V gene TRBV28 combines with J gene TRBJ1-1; D is unclear. Germline V gene data show CDR1 as MDHEN and CDR2 as SYDVKM. The CDR3 contains 14 residues. V lost 5 bases and J lost 0, with 10 bases in between. Here the CDR3 reads CASSTWALNTEAFF. In DNA, the CDR3 is TGTGCCAGCAGTACCTGGGCCCTGAACACTGAAGCTTTCTTT.

The genes are TRBV28 and TRBJ2-7; D may match TRBD1 or TRBD2 (5 bases each). The CDR3 spans 16 residues. V was cut by 0 bases and J by 0 bases, with 12 bases left in between. Germline V CDR1 and CDR2: MDHEN, SYDVKM. DNA of the CDR3: TGTGCCAGCAGTTTATGCGTCCGGGGACGCTCCTACGAGCAGTACTTC. Encoded protein: CASSLCVRGRSYEQYF.

The table lists this clonotype with many counts. This chain connects TRBV4-2 to TRBJ2-1; tentative D call: TRBD2 (5 bases). From germline, CDR1 is LGHNA and CDR2 YNFKEQ. The CDR3 contains 13 residues. V was shortened by 1 base and J by 10 bases, with 11 bases between the two germline ends. CDR3: CASSQVKEEEQFF. The CDR3 DNA is TGTGCCAGCAGCCAAGTGAAGGAGGAAGAGCAGTTCTTC.

V usage is TRBV21-1 and J usage is TRBJ1-2; the table's D call, TRBD1, has no DNA check behind it. TRBV21-1 is a recognized pseudogene. The CDR3 extends over 19 amino acids. The CDR3 protein is CASSKSPYYRVRGLYGYTF. CDR3 DNA sequence: TGTGCCAGCAGCAAATCCCCCTACTACCGGGTCCGGGGGCTCTATGGCTACACCTTC.

Notes on this clonotype: A junction boundary mismatches the germline segment, possibly from a read error. V and J are TRBV6-7 and TRBJ2-4; possible D gene TRBD1, 6 bases. TRBV6-7 carries the ORF label, with uncertain function. The CDR3 sequence is 18 residues long. The CDR3 is CVSSYSGQGGEAKNIQYF. The CDR3 nucleotides are TGTGTCAGCAGTTACAGTGGACAAGGGGGTGAGGCCAAAAACATTCAGTACTTC.